A single sample gave rise to the 26 T cell receptor beta chains below, sequenced in a study of blood T cell repertoires in COVID-19 (dated by TCRdb to 2020 to 2022). Libraries were made using the immunoSEQ multiplex PCR assay. Not all clones reach the TCRdb copy of this immuneACCESS table, which keeps in-frame sequences only. Checked studies attribute under half of the gap to unresolved V genes and leave the rest unexplained. For this sample the table gives 250,000 to 350,000 clones, of which more than 75% were detected only once. The top ten clonotypes cover 8% to 13% of the sample. What was sequenced was PBMCs or T cells enriched from blood (not recorded which). The origin of the receptors is a woman between 18 and 29 years old who had recovered from COVID-19.

This clone was counted a few times. The chain uses TRBV24-1 and TRBJ1-2, with a possible D match to TRBD1 (5 bases). The CDR3 covers 13 residues. The germline V gene encodes CDR1 KGHDR and CDR2 SFDVKD. Between the trimmed V and J ends, which lost 9 bases and 3 bases, there was a span of 13 bases. The CDR3 spells CATPTGGHYGYTF. CDR3 nucleotide sequence: TGTGCCACCCCTACGGGGGGTCACTATGGCTACACCTTC.

Only one count was recorded for this clone. The chain couples TRBV2 to TRBJ2-3; 12 bases fit TRBD2. CDR3 length: 16 residues. Trimming took 4 bases from V and 5 from J; bases not matched to a gene: 7. CDR1 and CDR2 (germline): SNHLY, FYNNEI. This CDR3 reads CASSALLAGGGDTQYF. The CDR3 DNA is TGTGCCAGCAGTGCCCTGCTAGCGGGGGGGGGAGATACGCAGTATTTT.

This clone came up a few times. CDR3: CASSPSIESYEQYF. CDR3 sequence (DNA): TGTGCCAGCTCACCGTCCATCGAGTCCTACGAGCAGTACTTC. V is TRBV18 and J is TRBJ2-7; no reliable D call. The germline V and J ends were trimmed by 3 bases and 1 base, with 10 bases remaining between them. This CDR3 is built from 14 residues. Germline V gene data show CDR1 as KGHSH and CDR2 as LQKENI.

V and J are TRBV7-6 and TRBJ1-3; 7 bases fit TRBD1. This CDR3 is built from 16 residues. The V gene's germline CDR1 is SGHVS and CDR2 FNYEAQ. The V and J ends lost 1 base and 1 base, in that order; junction bases with no gene match: 4. The CDR3 nucleotides read TGTGCCAGCAGCTTAGGAGGGACAGATTCTGGAAACACCATATATTTT. It translates to CASSLGGTDSGNTIYF.

The V gene is TRBV19, the J gene TRBJ2-2; D is unresolved. CDR3 length: 14 residues. V lost 2 bases and J 0 bases, leaving 4 bases between the germline ends. The germline V gene encodes CDR1 LNHDA and CDR2 SQIVND (reference sequence). The CDR3 DNA reads TGTGCCAGTAGTATACTAGCGAACACCGGGGAGCTGTTTTTT. It specifies CASSILANTGELFF.

The chain links TRBV2 to TRBJ2-2; 9 bases line up with TRBD2. V shed 7 bases, J shed 3 bases, and the junction held 9 bases outside the gene matches. The CDR3 is 16 amino acids. CDR1 and CDR2 from the germline V gene are SNHLY and FYNNEI. Written as DNA, the CDR3 is TGTGCCAGCATCTTAGTGCGGGAGGGCCACACCGGGGAGCTGTTTTTT. Translation gives CASILVREGHTGELFF.

The chain has TRBV28 and TRBJ1-2, with TRBD1 identical over 10 bases. Germline V CDR1 and CDR2: MDHEN, SYDVKM. This CDR3 contains 14 residues. After removal of 2 bases from V and 6 bases from J, the junction contained 3 bases not matched to a gene. The CDR3 sequence is CASSLTGTGDGYTF. The CDR3, as DNA: TGTGCCAGCAGTTTAACCGGGACAGGGGATGGCTACACCTTC.

This sequence joins TRBV10-3 and TRBJ1-4, with 9 bases lining up with TRBD1. The germline gives CDR1 ENHRY, CDR2 SYGVKD. The CDR3 sequence is 15 residues long. V lost 0 bases to trimming and J lost 8 bases; unmatched junction nucleotides: 4. The chain's CDR3 is CAISESGTGKEKLFF. The CDR3, as DNA: TGTGCCATCAGTGAGTCCGGGACAGGGAAAGAAAAACTGTTTTTT.

The chain carries TRBV28 and TRBJ2-2; 7 bases map to TRBD2. The V segment lost 6 bases and the J segment 5 bases; nucleotides outside the gene matches: 6. The CDR3 totals 14 residues. CDR1 MDHEN and CDR2 SYDVKM come from the germline V gene. This CDR3 reads CASSPAGETGELFF. The CDR3, as DNA: TGTGCCAGCAGCCCGGCGGGAGAGACCGGGGAGCTGTTTTTT.

The chain is built from TRBV29-1 and TRBJ1-2; 12 positions match TRBD1. With 5 bases clipped from V and 7 bases from J, the junction kept 5 bases outside the gene matches. CDR1 is SQVTM and CDR2 is ANQGSEA in the germline V gene. The CDR3 is made up of 13 amino acids. In DNA form, the CDR3 reads TGCAGCGTTTGGGACAGGGGGCAAGTTGGCTACACCTTC. This encodes CSVWDRGQVGYTF. The full variable domain, its missing parts supplied by reference TRBV29-1 and TRBJ1-2, is SAVISQKPSRDICQRGTSLTIQCQVDSQVTMMFWYRQQPGQSLTLIATANQGSEATYESGFVIDKFPISRPNLTFSTLTVSNMSPEDSSIYLCSVWDRGQVGYTFGSGTRLTVV.

The chain links TRBV28 to TRBJ1-3; unclear D gene. V lost 6 bases and J 1 base, leaving 10 bases between the germline ends. The CDR3 is 14 amino acids. Germline V gene lookup returns CDR1 MDHEN and CDR2 SYDVKM. In DNA form, the CDR3 reads TGTGCCAGCAGCCGTGGAGGGTCTGGAAACACCATATATTTT. Its protein product is CASSRGGSGNTIYF.

The chain is built from TRBV12-3 or TRBV12-4 and TRBJ2-5; TRBD2 matches at 7 bases. This CDR3 is 12 amino acids long. V was pared by 6 bases and J by 5 bases, with 3 bases of the junction left unmatched. Here the CDR3 reads CASRGEGETQYF. For the CDR3, the DNA is TGTGCCAGCAGGGGGGAGGGGGAGACCCAGTACTTC.

This clone was counted a few times. The chain joins TRBV27 to TRBJ2-7; 9 positions agree with TRBD2. The CDR3 runs 14 residues. The junction had 14 bases not matched to a gene; V was cut back by 10 bases and J by 7 bases. Germline-derived CDR1 and CDR2 are MNHEY and SMNVEV (reference sequence). This CDR3 reads CATQLGGGAGEQYF. CDR3 sequence (DNA): TGTGCCACACAGCTTGGCGGGGGGGCGGGGGAGCAGTACTTC.

The chain combines TRBV2 with TRBJ1-1, with 10 bases aligning to TRBD1. The V segment lost 6 bases and the J segment 0 bases; nucleotides outside the gene matches: 1. Germline CDR1 SNHLY, CDR2 FYNNEI. The length of the CDR3 is 14 residues. The CDR3 loop reads CASRGQGMNTEAFF. The CDR3 DNA reads TGTGCCAGCAGGGGACAGGGGATGAACACTGAAGCTTTCTTT.

The chain carries TRBV12-2 and TRBJ1-2; the table calls TRBD1, which could not be checked here. TRBV12-2 is annotated as a pseudogene. The CDR3 has 18 residues. The CDR3 here is CASRFPGNRDRVSLGYTF. DNA of the CDR3: TGTGCAAGTCGCTTTCCAGGAAACCGGGACAGGGTTAGTCTCGGCTACACCTTC.

This chain links TRBV18 with TRBJ2-2; D unresolved. The CDR3 has 14 residues. Per the germline V gene, CDR1 is KGHSH and CDR2 is LQKENI. V shed 2 bases and J shed 0 bases, with 4 bases lying between them. The CDR3 coding sequence is TGTGCCAGCTCACCAGACTCGAACACCGGGGAGCTGTTTTTT. This encodes CASSPDSNTGELFF.

The chain recombines TRBV10-3 with TRBJ1-4; possible D gene TRBD1, 5 bases. The CDR3 extends over 14 amino acids. Trimming cost V 0 bases and J 7 bases, with 9 bases left between them. Germline assignment: CDR1 ENHRY and CDR2 SYGVKD. CDR3 amino acids: CAISESIQGEKLFF. DNA for the CDR3: TGTGCCATCAGTGAGTCGATTCAGGGTGAAAAACTGTTTTTT.

The V gene is TRBV18, the J gene TRBJ2-1; a possible D gene is TRBD2 (5 bases). CDR3 length: 13 residues. The germline gives CDR1 KGHSH, CDR2 LQKENI. V lost 4 bases and J 6 bases, leaving 10 bases between the germline ends. CDR3 nucleotide sequence: TGTGCCAGCTCACAGGGAGAGGGCAATGAGCAGTTCTTC. This gives the protein CASSQGEGNEQFF.

Only one count was recorded for this clone. CDR3 residues: CASSHTSSYEQYF. The CDR3 bases are TGTGCCAGCAGCCACACATCTTCCTACGAGCAGTACTTC. The J gene is TRBJ2-7, the V gene TRBV11-2; D is unresolved. This CDR3 has 13 amino acids. V shed 5 bases and J shed 1 base, with 9 bases lying between them. Germline CDR1 is SGHAT and CDR2 is FQNNGV.

The rearrangement links TRBV7-2 to TRBJ1-1; TRBD1 might be the D (5 bases). Germline CDR1 and CDR2: SGHTA and FQGNSA. The CDR3 consists of 16 residues. Trimming removed 1 base at V and 1 base at J, with 13 bases between. The CDR3 region has the DNA TGTGCCAGCAGCTTAGGGGAGGGGATCTGGAACACTGAAGCTTTCTTT. It translates to CASSLGEGIWNTEAFF.

The chain couples TRBV5-4 to TRBJ1-2; a possible D gene is TRBD1 (5 bases). Looked up from germline, CDR1 is SGHNT and CDR2 is YYREEE (reference sequence). This CDR3 is built from 13 residues. The germline V and J ends were trimmed by 6 bases and 8 bases, with 17 bases remaining between them. The CDR3 is CASTPQGSNGYTF. The CDR3 DNA reads TGTGCCAGCACACCGCAGGGATCGAACGGCTACACCTTC.

The chain uses TRBV5-1 and TRBJ1-2; 9 nucleotides agree with TRBD1. This CDR3 spans 18 amino acids. V shed 4 bases and J 2 bases; nucleotides not matched to a gene: 15. Germline V lookup: CDR1 SGHRS, CDR2 YFSETQ. The CDR3 DNA sequence: TGCGCCAGCAGCCAGATGGCGGGACAGGGAGGTTTAAACTATGGCTACACCTTC. This encodes CASSQMAGQGGLNYGYTF.

The chain joins TRBV11-2 to TRBJ2-5; D is possibly TRBD1 (6 bases). Germline loops: CDR1 SGHAT, CDR2 FQNNGV. Trimming pared 4 bases from V and 12 bases from J, leaving 21 bases between. The CDR3 extends over 14 amino acids. CDR3 sequence: CASSSNREPLAEYF. The CDR3 nucleotides are TGTGCCAGCAGCTCCAACAGGGAGCCTCTGGCCGAGTACTTC.

This sequence joins TRBV28 and TRBJ1-5; 8 positions match TRBD1. The CDR3 runs 17 residues. Looked up from germline, CDR1 is MDHEN and CDR2 is SYDVKM. Losses at the gene ends were 5 bases for V and 0 bases for J; bases not matched to a gene: 9. The CDR3 nucleotides are TGTGCCAGCAGTGATGCCAGGGGGCCTTATAGCAATCAGCCCCAGCATTTT. It encodes CASSDARGPYSNQPQHF.

As DNA, the CDR3 is TGTGCCAGCTCACCACCGTCGGGCAGGACAACCGACCCTAACTATGGCTACACCTTC. It is translated as CASSPPSGRTTDPNYGYTF. The J gene is TRBJ1-2, the V gene TRBV18; possibly TRBD1 for D (5 bases). The CDR3 sequence is 19 residues long. The V gene lost 0 bases and the J gene lost 0 bases, with 20 bases spanning the gap. Germline loops: CDR1 KGHSH, CDR2 LQKENI.

The rearrangement uses TRBV4-1 and TRBJ2-3, with 9 nucleotides matching TRBD2. Germline-derived CDR1 and CDR2 are MGHRA and YSYEKL. V shed 6 bases and J 5 bases; nucleotides not matched to a gene: 6. The CDR3 is 14 residues long. The CDR3: CASRTAGGKDTQYF. CDR3 coding DNA: TGCGCCAGCAGGACAGCGGGAGGAAAAGATACGCAGTATTTT.